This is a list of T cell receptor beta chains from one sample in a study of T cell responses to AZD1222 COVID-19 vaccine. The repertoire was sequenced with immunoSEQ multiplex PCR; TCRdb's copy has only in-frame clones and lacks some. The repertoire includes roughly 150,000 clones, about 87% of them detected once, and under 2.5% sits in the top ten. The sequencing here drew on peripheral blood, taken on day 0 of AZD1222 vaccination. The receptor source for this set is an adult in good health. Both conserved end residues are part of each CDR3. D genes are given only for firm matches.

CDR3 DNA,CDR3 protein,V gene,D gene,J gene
TGTGCCAGCAGAACAGCTTTGAACACTGAAGCTTTCTTT,CASRTALNTEAFF,TRBV28,.,TRBJ1-1
TGTGCCAGCAGTGGGACAGTATACAATGAGCAGTTCTTC,CASSGTVYNEQFF,TRBV2,.,TRBJ2-1
TGCAGCGCCTATCGGCGAGGGGGCTACACCTTC,CSAYRRGGYTF,TRBV20-1,.,TRBJ1-2
TGCGCCAGCAGCCACGGTACCGTTGCAACTAATGAAAAACTGTTTTTT,CASSHGTVATNEKLFF,TRBV4-3,.,TRBJ1-4
TGTGCCAGTAGGAATCAGAATCAGCCCCAGCATTTT,CASRNQNQPQHF,TRBV19,.,TRBJ1-5
TGTGCCAGCAGTCGGGACGGAAATGAGCAGTTCTTC,CASSRDGNEQFF,TRBV4-2,.,TRBJ2-1
TGTGCCAGCAGTTACTGGAGGAACCCAAACACTGAAGCTTTCTTT,CASSYWRNPNTEAFF,TRBV6-2/TRBV6-3,.,TRBJ1-1
TGTGCCAGCAGTGAAGCGGGACTAGCGGGATTCAATGAGCAGTTCTTC,CASSEAGLAGFNEQFF,TRBV2,TRBD2,TRBJ2-1
TGTGCCAGCAGTGTGGTCGTAGGGGACCCTGAAGCTTTCTTT,CASSVVVGDPEAFF,TRBV6-4,.,TRBJ1-1
TGTGCCAGCAGCTCCGGAATTGTCTCCTACGAGCAGTACTTC,CASSSGIVSYEQYF,TRBV9,.,TRBJ2-7